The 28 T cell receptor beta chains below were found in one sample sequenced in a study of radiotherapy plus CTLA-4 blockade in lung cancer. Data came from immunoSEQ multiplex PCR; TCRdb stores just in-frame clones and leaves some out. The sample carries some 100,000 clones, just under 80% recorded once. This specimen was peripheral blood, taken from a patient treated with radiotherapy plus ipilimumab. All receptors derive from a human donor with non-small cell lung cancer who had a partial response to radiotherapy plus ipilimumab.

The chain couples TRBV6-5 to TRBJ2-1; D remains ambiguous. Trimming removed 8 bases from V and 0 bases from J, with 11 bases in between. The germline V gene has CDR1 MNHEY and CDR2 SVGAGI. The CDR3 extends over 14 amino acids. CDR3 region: CASAPGYSYNEQFF. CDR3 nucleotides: TGTGCCAGCGCCCCGGGTTACTCCTACAATGAGCAGTTCTTC.

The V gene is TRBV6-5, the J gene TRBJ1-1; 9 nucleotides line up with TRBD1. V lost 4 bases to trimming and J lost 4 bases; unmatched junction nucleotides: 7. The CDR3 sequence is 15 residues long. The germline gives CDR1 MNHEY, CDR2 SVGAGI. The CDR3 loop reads CASSSSTTGGTEAFF. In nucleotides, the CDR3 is TGTGCCAGCAGTTCTTCAACGACAGGGGGCACTGAAGCTTTCTTT.

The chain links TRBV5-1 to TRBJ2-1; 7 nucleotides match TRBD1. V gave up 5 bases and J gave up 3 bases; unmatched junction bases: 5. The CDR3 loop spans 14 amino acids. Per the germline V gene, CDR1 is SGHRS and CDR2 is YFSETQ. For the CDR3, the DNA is TGCGCCAGCAGTACAGGGGAATTCTACAATGAGCAGTTCTTC. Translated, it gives CASSTGEFYNEQFF.

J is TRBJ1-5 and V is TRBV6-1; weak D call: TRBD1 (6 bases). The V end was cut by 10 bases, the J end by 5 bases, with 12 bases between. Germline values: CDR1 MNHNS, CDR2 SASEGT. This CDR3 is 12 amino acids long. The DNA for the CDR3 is TGTGCCACCCACAGGGTAGATCAGCCCCAGCATTTT. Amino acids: CATHRVDQPQHF.

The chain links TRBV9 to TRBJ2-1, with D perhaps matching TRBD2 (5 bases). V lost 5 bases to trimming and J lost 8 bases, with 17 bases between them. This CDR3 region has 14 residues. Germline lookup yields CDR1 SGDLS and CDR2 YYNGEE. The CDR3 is CASSYHGLADEQFF. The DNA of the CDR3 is TGTGCCAGCAGTTACCATGGGCTAGCCGATGAGCAGTTCTTC.

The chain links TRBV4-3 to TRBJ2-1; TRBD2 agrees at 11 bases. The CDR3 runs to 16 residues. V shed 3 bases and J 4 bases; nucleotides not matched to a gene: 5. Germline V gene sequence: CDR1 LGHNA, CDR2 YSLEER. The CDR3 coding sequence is TGCGCCAGCAGCCACACTAGCGGGAGTGATTACAATGAGCAGTTCTTC. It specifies CASSHTSGSDYNEQFF.

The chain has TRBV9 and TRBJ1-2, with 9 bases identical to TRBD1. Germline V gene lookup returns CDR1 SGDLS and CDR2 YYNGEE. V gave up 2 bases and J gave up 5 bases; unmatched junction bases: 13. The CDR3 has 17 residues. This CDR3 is CASSVEGYRGREYGYTF. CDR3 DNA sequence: TGTGCCAGCAGCGTGGAGGGTTACAGGGGGCGAGAATATGGCTACACCTTC.

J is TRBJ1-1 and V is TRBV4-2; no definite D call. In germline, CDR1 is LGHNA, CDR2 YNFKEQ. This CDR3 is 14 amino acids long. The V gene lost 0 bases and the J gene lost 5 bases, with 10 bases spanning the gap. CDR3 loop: CASSQEEGKTEAFF. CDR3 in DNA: TGTGCCAGCAGCCAAGAAGAGGGAAAGACTGAAGCTTTCTTT.

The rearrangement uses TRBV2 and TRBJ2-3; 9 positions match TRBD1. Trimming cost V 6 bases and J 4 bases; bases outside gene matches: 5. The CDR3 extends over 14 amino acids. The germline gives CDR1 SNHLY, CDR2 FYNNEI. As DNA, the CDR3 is TGTGCCAGCAGGACGGGACAGGGCTCAGATACGCAGTATTTT. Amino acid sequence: CASRTGQGSDTQYF.

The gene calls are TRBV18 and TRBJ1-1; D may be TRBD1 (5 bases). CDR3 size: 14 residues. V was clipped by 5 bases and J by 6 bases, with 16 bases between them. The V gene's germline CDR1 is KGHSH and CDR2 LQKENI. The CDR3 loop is CASSSVRANSEAFF. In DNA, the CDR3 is TGTGCCAGCTCATCAGTCAGGGCCAACTCTGAAGCTTTCTTT. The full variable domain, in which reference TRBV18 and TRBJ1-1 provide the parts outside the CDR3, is NAGVMQNPRHLVRRRGQEARLRCSPMKGHSHVYWYRQLPEEGLKFMVYLQKENIIDESGMPKERFSAEFPKEGPSILRIQQVVRGDSAAYFCASSSVRANSEAFFGQGTRLTVV.

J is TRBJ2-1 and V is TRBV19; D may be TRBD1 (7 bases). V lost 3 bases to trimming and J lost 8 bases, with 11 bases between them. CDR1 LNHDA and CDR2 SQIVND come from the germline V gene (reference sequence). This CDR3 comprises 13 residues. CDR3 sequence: CASSIDREDEQFF. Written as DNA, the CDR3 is TGTGCCAGTAGTATCGACAGGGAGGATGAGCAGTTCTTC.

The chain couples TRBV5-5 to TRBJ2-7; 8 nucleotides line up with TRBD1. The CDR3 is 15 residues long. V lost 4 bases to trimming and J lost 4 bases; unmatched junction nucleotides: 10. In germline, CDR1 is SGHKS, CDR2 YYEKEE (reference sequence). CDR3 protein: CASSQGRDRSYEQYF. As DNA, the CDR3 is TGTGCCAGCAGCCAGGGGCGGGACAGGTCTTACGAGCAGTACTTC.

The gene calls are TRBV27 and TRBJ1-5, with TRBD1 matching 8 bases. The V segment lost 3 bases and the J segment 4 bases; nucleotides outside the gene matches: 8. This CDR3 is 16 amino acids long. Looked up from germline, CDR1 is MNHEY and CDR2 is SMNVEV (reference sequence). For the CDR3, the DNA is TGTGCCAGCAGTTTTAGCAGGGGGCGCGAAAATCAGCCCCAGCATTTT. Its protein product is CASSFSRGRENQPQHF.

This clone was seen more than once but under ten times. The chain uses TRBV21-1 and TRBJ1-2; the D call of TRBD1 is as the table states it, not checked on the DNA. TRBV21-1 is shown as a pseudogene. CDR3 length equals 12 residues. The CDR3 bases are TGTGCCAGCAGCACAGGGGACTATGGCTACACCTTC. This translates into CASSTGDYGYTF.

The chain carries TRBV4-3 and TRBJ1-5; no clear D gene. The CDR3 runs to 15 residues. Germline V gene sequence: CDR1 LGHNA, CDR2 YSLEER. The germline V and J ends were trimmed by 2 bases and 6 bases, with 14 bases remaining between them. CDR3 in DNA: TGCGCCAGCAGCCAAAATGGGCAGCTCGGTCAGCCCCAGCATTTT. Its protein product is CASSQNGQLGQPQHF.

The CDR3 loop reads CASSISGLSTDTQYF. In DNA form, the CDR3 reads TGTGCCAGTAGTATATCGGGACTAAGCACAGATACGCAGTATTTT. V is TRBV19 and J is TRBJ2-3, with 7 positions matching TRBD2. The CDR3 spans 15 residues. Looked up from germline, CDR1 is LNHDA and CDR2 is SQIVND (reference sequence). V was clipped by 2 bases and J by 0 bases; unmatched bases: 2.

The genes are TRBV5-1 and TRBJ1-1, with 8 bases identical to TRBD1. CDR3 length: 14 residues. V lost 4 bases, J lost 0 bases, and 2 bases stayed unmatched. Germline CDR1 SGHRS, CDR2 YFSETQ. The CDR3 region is CASSRTGMNTEAFF. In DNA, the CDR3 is TGCGCCAGCAGCCGGACAGGGATGAACACTGAAGCTTTCTTT.

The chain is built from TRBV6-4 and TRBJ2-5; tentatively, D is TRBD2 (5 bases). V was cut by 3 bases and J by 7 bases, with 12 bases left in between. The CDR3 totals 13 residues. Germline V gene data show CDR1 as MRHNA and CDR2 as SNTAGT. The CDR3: CASSEYDGGTQYF. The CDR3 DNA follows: TGTGCCAGCAGTGAATATGACGGAGGGACCCAGTACTTC.

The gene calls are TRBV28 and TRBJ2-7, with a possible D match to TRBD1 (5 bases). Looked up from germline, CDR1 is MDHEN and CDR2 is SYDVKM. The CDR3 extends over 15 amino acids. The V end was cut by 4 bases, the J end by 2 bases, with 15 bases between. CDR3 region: CASSWGSLSTYEQYF. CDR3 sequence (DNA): TGTGCCAGCAGTTGGGGCAGCTTAAGCACCTACGAGCAGTACTTC.

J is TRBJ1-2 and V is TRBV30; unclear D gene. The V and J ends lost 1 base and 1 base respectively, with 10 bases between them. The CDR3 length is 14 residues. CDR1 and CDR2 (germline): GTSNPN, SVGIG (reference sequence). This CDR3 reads CAWSGHSDNYGYTF. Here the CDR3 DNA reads TGTGCCTGGAGTGGGCACAGTGATAACTATGGCTACACCTTC.

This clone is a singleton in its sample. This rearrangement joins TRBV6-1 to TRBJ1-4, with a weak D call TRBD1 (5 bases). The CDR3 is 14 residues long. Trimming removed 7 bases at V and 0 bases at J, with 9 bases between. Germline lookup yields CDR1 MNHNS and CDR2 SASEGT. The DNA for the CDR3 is TGTGCCAGCAAAACAGGTGCAACTAATGAAAAACTGTTTTTT. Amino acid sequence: CASKTGATNEKLFF.

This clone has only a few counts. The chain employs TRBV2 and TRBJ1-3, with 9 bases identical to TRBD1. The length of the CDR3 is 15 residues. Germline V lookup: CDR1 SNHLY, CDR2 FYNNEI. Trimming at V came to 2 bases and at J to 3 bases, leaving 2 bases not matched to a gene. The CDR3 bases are TGTGCCAGCAGTGAAAGACAGGGGGTTGGAAACACCATATATTTT. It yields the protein CASSERQGVGNTIYF.

CDR3 DNA sequence: TGTGCCAGCAGCAAATTTACAGGTCCCTACGAGCAGTACGTC. It is translated as CASSKFTGPYEQYV. The chain combines TRBV21-1 with TRBJ2-7; the D segment call TRBD1 is taken from the table without a DNA check. TRBV21-1 is a documented pseudogene. CDR3 length equals 14 residues.

This CDR3 is CSVGVIGDEQYF. The CDR3 coding sequence is TGCAGCGTCGGGGTTATCGGCGACGAGCAGTACTTC. This chain links TRBV29-1 with TRBJ2-5; D is perhaps TRBD2 (5 bases). The J call may be incorrect, as the DNA end agrees better with TRBJ2-7. The CDR3 is 12 residues long. The germline V gene has CDR1 SQVTM and CDR2 ANQGSEA.

This CDR3 is CASSQNTGQGSNEQYF. CDR3 DNA: TGCGCCAGCAGCCAAAATACGGGACAGGGAAGCAACGAGCAGTACTTC. The V and J genes are TRBV4-1 and TRBJ2-7; 9 nucleotides align to TRBD1. This CDR3 is 16 amino acids long. Germline V gives CDR1 MGHRA, CDR2 YSYEKL. V lost 2 bases, J lost 5 bases, and 10 bases stayed unmatched.

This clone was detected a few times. The CDR3 DNA reads as TGCGCCAGCAGCTTTACGGGAGGGAACAATGAGCAGTTCTTC. Translated, it gives CASSFTGGNNEQFF. The chain employs TRBV5-1 and TRBJ2-1; 8 nucleotides agree with TRBD2. Trimming at V came to 2 bases and at J to 5 bases, leaving 3 bases not matched to a gene. The CDR3 has 14 amino acids. Germline lookup yields CDR1 SGHRS and CDR2 YFSETQ. The whole variable domain, remainder taken from reference TRBV5-1 and TRBJ2-1, is KAGVTQTPRYLIKTRGQQVTLSCSPISGHRSVSWYQQTPGQGLQFLFEYFSETQRNKGNFPGRFSGRQFSNSRSEMNVSTLELGDSALYLCASSFTGGNNEQFFGPGTRLTVL.

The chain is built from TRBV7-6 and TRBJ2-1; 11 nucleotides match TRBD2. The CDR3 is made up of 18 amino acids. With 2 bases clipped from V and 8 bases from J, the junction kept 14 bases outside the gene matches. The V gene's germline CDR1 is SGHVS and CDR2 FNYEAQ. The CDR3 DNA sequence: TGTGCCAGCAGCTTACACCCCCCCACTAGCGGGAGTTGGTATGAGCAGTTCTTC. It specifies CASSLHPPTSGSWYEQFF. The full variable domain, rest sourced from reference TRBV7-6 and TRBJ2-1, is GAGVSQSPRYKVTKRGQDVALRCDPISGHVSLYWYRQALGQGPEFLTYFNYEAQQDKSGLPNDRFSAERPEGSISTLTIQRTEQRDSAMYRCASSLHPPTSGSWYEQFFGPGTRLTVL.

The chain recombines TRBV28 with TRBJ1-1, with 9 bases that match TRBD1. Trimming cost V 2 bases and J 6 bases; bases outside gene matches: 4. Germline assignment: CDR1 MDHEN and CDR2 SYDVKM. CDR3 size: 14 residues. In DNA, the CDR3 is TGTGCCAGCAGTTTACCCGGGACAGGGTCTGAAGCTTTCTTT. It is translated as CASSLPGTGSEAFF.